Listed below are T cell receptor beta chains from one sample, sequenced in a study of T cell clusters in autoimmune cytopenias. TCRdb reprocessed the multiplex PCR reads; each CDR3 protein has one entry and no DNA is given. Its table lists thousands of distinct CDR3 sequences. Sequencing used peripheral blood. The receptors derive from a human donor with an autoimmune cytopenia or autoimmune hepatitis (not recorded which). CDR3s include the opening cysteine and the closing phenylalanine or tryptophan. A clone size is listed for some rows: how often the clone was seen (once, few, many), or a class if it is expanded.

J gene,V gene,clone size,CDR3 protein
TRBJ2-7,TRBV6-5,medium-sized,CASSYLPTSGVSYEQYF
TRBJ1-6,TRBV27,NA,CASSARTVPLYNSPLHF
TRBJ1-5,TRBV6-5,medium-sized,CATRTRVVGGDQPQHF
TRBJ2-2,TRBV19,medium-sized,CASSPDRGYRGTGELFF
TRBJ1-1,TRBV19,medium-sized,CASSIFGNTEAFF
TRBJ1-2,TRBV12-3/TRBV12-4,medium-sized,CASTPSVGTGTYGYTF
TRBJ2-1,TRBV5-4,medium-sized,CASSRDLAGVLNEQFF
TRBJ1-4,TRBV19,medium-sized,CASSEQYGGRVFF
TRBJ1-3,TRBV6-4,NA,CASSAHAPRSGNTIYF
TRBJ2-7,TRBV15,medium-sized,CATSRDPRAEAYEQYF
TRBJ2-1,TRBV27,NA,CASSRQGVMGGRANNEQFF
TRBJ1-2,TRBV19,medium-sized,CASSHPLGAMYYGYTF
TRBJ1-1,TRBV27,medium-sized,CASSLGGVNTEAFF
TRBJ2-5,TRBV7-2,NA,CASSRGLAVETQYF
TRBJ2-7,TRBV6-2/TRBV6-3,medium-sized,CASSRGQAYEQYF
TRBJ2-1,TRBV14,NA,CASSQAPSGLYNEQFF
TRBJ2-4,TRBV19,NA,CASSVPGTGREAKNIQYF
TRBJ1-2,TRBV7-2,NA,CASSPWGTEYGYTF
TRBJ1-3,TRBV6-5,NA,CASSLQTGITGNTIYF
TRBJ2-1,TRBV6-6,medium-sized,CASSYSNALTQGEQFF
TRBJ2-7,TRBV6-5,NA,CASSDPGQGTGYEQYF
TRBJ1-4,TRBV5-5,NA,CASSLNLGVVFF
TRBJ2-5,TRBV6-1,medium-sized,CASSELAGGQETQYF
TRBJ2-1,TRBV6-1,medium-sized,CASSAWTSGRINNEQFF
TRBJ2-5,TRBV5-6,medium-sized,CASSLAYAKGTQYF
TRBJ2-7,TRBV7-9,NA,CSSSLGHKYPYEQYF
TRBJ2-2,TRBV5-1,NA,CASSLAGANTGELFF
TRBJ1-2,TRBV27,medium-sized,CASSRQGVMGGYTF
TRBJ2-5,TRBV7-2,NA,CASSLAIIGGETQYF
TRBJ2-7,TRBV10-1,NA,CASSDLFDRGDHYEQYF
TRBJ2-7,TRBV6-1,medium-sized,CASSMGRDYEQYF
TRBJ2-2,TRBV6-6,NA,CASSRLAGDTGELFF
TRBJ1-4,TRBV6-1,NA,CASSEWTGFEKLFF
TRBJ2-5,TRBV14,NA,CASSQDVGIQETQYF
TRBJ1-2,TRBV18,NA,CASSPIKGAGGYTF
TRBJ1-2,TRBV20-1,medium-sized,CSAGQGMANYGYTF
TRBJ1-2,TRBV18,NA,CASSPPRQGVGMDGYTF